A selection of T cell receptor beta chains follows, all from one sample in a study of shared clonotypes between healthy human individuals. Assay used: immunoSEQ multiplex PCR; TCRdb lists only in-frame clones, some missing. The repertoire includes around 500,000 clones, around 79% of them detected once, and around 13% sits in the top ten. The specimen sequenced was PBMCs. All receptors come from a woman in her thirties or forties in good health. Some clones in this sample may be carry-over from other donors' samples. Both conserved end residues are part of each CDR3. A D gene is named only where the DNA matches it firmly. The size of a clone is reported for some rows only, either as once, few or many, or as a class for expanded clones.

- - TRBJ2-1 TRBV7-7 TGTGCCAGCAGCTTAGAACTAGGGTCTTACAATGAGCAGTTCTTC CASSLELGSYNEQFF
- - TRBJ2-1 TRBV5-1 TGCGCCAGCAGCTTGGTTTCAGGTTCCTACAATGAGCAGTTCTTC CASSLVSGSYNEQFF
- TRBD2 TRBJ2-5 TRBV27 TGTGCCAGCTACTGGGAGGGCCTTAGCGGGAGTGAGACCCAGTACTTC CASYWEGLSGSETQYF
- - TRBJ2-3 TRBV28 TGTGCCAGCAGTACGCCGGGGGGCAGGACAGATACGCAGTATTTT CASSTPGGRTDTQYF
- - TRBJ2-2 TRBV10-3 TGTGCCATCAGAGAGGGACTCAACACCGGGGAGCTGTTTTTT CAIREGLNTGELFF
- TRBD2 TRBJ2-1 TRBV6-6 TGTGCCAGTAGCGGGAGGGCCCACAATGAGCAGTTCTTC CASSGRAHNEQFF
- - TRBJ2-7 TRBV28 TGTGCCAGCAGTTTAACAGGACACGAGCAGTACTTC CASSLTGHEQYF
once TRBD1 TRBJ1-5 TRBV2 TGTGCCAGCAGTGGGGGCAGGGGGCCAGGTCAGCCCCAGCATTTT CASSGGRGPGQPQHF
- - TRBJ2-1 TRBV6-6 TGTGCCAGCAGTTACTGGCAAACTGACAATGAGCAGTTCTTC CASSYWQTDNEQFF
- - TRBJ2-7 TRBV7-2 TGTGCCAGCAGCGCCCAGGGGTACTCCTACGAGCAGTACTTC CASSAQGYSYEQYF
- TRBD1 TRBJ2-7 TRBV19 TGTGCCAGTAGTATGGGACAGGGGGGTCAGCAGTACTTC CASSMGQGGQQYF
- - TRBJ1-3 TRBV29-1 TGCAGCGTTCCAGACAGTCGCGGCGGAAACACCATATATTTT CSVPDSRGGNTIYF
- - TRBJ1-5 TRBV29-1 TGCAGCGTTAGGGGGGATAGCAATCAGCCCCAGCATTTT CSVRGDSNQPQHF
few - TRBJ2-4 TRBV27 TGTGCCAGCAGTTCCACAGGTCTGGCCAAAAACATTCAGTACTTC CASSSTGLAKNIQYF